The 11 T cell receptor gamma chains presented below share a single source sample, sequenced in a study of gamma-delta T cells after stem cell transplantation. TCRdb re-called the RT-PCR reads using CATT. Of thousands of gamma-chain clones in the sample, under 5% are singletons; the top ten hold about 20%. The sequencing sample was made of gamma-delta T cells. All receptors come from a human donor. It is not recorded whose cells these are; they may come from a transplant donor.

This clone has more than one count but fewer than ten. J is TRGJ1 or TRGJ2 and V is TRGV2. Germline loops: CDR1 EGSNGY, CDR2 YDSYNSKV. The CDR3 is 13 residues long. Trimming cost V 0 bases and J 4 bases; bases outside gene matches: 3. The DNA for the CDR3 is TGTGCCACCTGGGACGGGCTGTATTATAAGAAACTCTTT. This translates into CATWDGLYYKKLF.

Comment on this clone: A junction boundary mismatches the germline segment, possibly from a read error. The J gene is TRGJP, the V gene TRGV9. This CDR3 has 18 residues. Germline lookup yields CDR1 GITISATS and CDR2 ISYDGTV (reference sequence). The CDR3 nucleotides are TGTGCCTTGTGGGATCTCTCCGACGGAGAGTTGGGCAAAAAAATCGAGGTATTT. Its translation: CALWDLSDGELGKKIEVF.

About this clone itself: The TCRdb record carries a much larger clone's protein, which differs from this DNA's translation at residue 9; a read error is the likely cause, and the protein listed here is the DNA translation. V gene TRGV9 combines with J gene TRGJP. This CDR3 region has 16 residues. Germline values: CDR1 GITISATS, CDR2 ISYDGTV (reference sequence). CDR3 protein: CALWEEQESGKKIKVF. The CDR3 DNA is TGTGCCTTGTGGGAGGAACAAGAGTCGGGCAAAAAAATCAAGGTATTT.

The chain is built from TRGV9 and TRGJP. The junction had 9 bases not matched to a gene; V was cut back by 3 bases and J by 4 bases. CDR3 size: 18 residues. Germline CDR1 and CDR2: GITISATS and ISYDGTV (reference sequence). CDR3 sequence: CALWERPFQELGKKIKVF. CDR3 nucleotide sequence: TGTGCCTTGTGGGAGAGACCTTTTCAAGAGTTGGGCAAAAAAATCAAGGTATTT.

With respect to this clone: This may arise from a read error, as a much more abundant clone is one base away. The V and J genes are TRGV2 and TRGJ1 or TRGJ2. Germline-derived CDR1 and CDR2 are EGSNGY and YDSYNSKV. Trimming cost V 0 bases and J 5 bases; bases outside gene matches: 4. The CDR3 runs 13 residues. For the CDR3, the DNA is TGTGCCACCTGGGACGGGTGGAATTATAAGAAACTCTTT. Encoded protein: CATWDGWNYKKLF.

The rearrangement joins TRGV9 to TRGJP. Losses at the gene ends were 3 bases for V and 3 bases for J; bases not matched to a gene: 5. There are 17 residues in the CDR3. Germline V gives CDR1 GITISATS, CDR2 ISYDGTV (reference sequence). CDR3 nucleotide sequence: TGTGCCTTGTGGGAGTCCCCGCAAGAGTTGGGCAAAAAAATCAAGGTATTT. It codes for CALWESPQELGKKIKVF.

Comments on this clone: A far larger clone lies a single base away; this is likely a read error. The V and J genes are TRGV9 and TRGJ1 or TRGJ2. The CDR3 spans 14 residues. Looked up from germline, CDR1 is GITISATS and CDR2 is ISYDGTV (reference sequence). CDR3 in DNA: TGTGCCTTGTGGTCTCTCGAGAATAGGAAGAAGAGACTCTTT. As protein: CALWSLENRKKRLF.

The chain employs TRGV9 and TRGJP. The CDR3 is made up of 16 amino acids. With V trimmed by 4 bases and J by 9 bases, 9 bases remained unmatched. Germline-derived CDR1 and CDR2 are GITISATS and ISYDGTV (reference sequence). CDR3 nucleotide sequence: TGTGCCTTGTGGGAAGGGACTGGGTTGGGCAAAAAAATCAAGGTATTT. Translation gives CALWEGTGLGKKIKVF.

This clone qualifies as large (0.1 to 1%). DNA of the CDR3: TGTGCCACCTGGGATGGCCCTAAGAAACTCTTT. Translated: CATWDGPKKLF. The chain is built from TRGV4 and TRGJ1 or TRGJ2. The germline gives CDR1 EGSTGY, CDR2 YDSYTSSV. V lost 1 base, J lost 9 bases, and 3 bases stayed unmatched. The CDR3 runs to 11 residues.

This chain connects TRGV2 to TRGJP2. Germline CDR1 reads EGSNGY; CDR2 reads YDSYNSKV. This CDR3 has 19 residues. V lost 0 bases and J lost 3; bases outside the gene matches: 16. CDR3 coding DNA: TGTGCCACCTGGGACGGGCTTATCGTAAAGGGCGGTAGTGATTGGATCAAGACGTTT. This gives the protein CATWDGLIVKGGSDWIKTF.

In this sample, this clone turned up a few times. The chain joins TRGV9 to TRGJ1 or TRGJ2. The V segment lost 3 bases and the J segment 0 bases; nucleotides outside the gene matches: 11. Germline CDR1 reads GITISATS; CDR2 reads ISYDGTV (reference sequence). This CDR3 contains 16 residues. As DNA, the CDR3 is TGTGCCTTGTGGGAGAGGGGGCCCAGGAATTATTATAAGAAACTCTTT. This codes for CALWERGPRNYYKKLF.